A single sample is the source of the 2 T cell receptor beta chains below, sequenced in a study of radiation and T cells in renal cell carcinoma. The method was immunoSEQ multiplex PCR; TCRdb's version includes in-frame clones alone and lacks a portion of them. The sample shows under 100,000 clones, around 83% of them seen only once. Time point of the sample: blood 4 weeks post-SBRT, at nephrectomy. Treatment denoted: 15 Gy SBRT to primary tumor, nephrectomy 4 weeks later. The source material was blood, sampled from a patient whose treatment included radiotherapy and nephrectomy. Source of these receptors: a man aged 55 to 70 with renal cell carcinoma.

The genes are TRBV5-1 and TRBJ2-7, with D perhaps assigned TRBD1 or TRBD2 (5 bases each). The CDR3 totals 13 residues. CDR1 and CDR2 from the germline V gene are SGHRS and YFSETQ. Deletions cut 1 base from V and 11 bases from J, with 16 bases between. CDR3: CASSLSLDGTEYF. The DNA of the CDR3 is TGCGCCAGCAGCTTGTCCCTCGACGGGACGGAGTACTTC.

This clone was found a few times. V and J are TRBV27 and TRBJ2-6; D not certain. CDR3 length: 17 residues. Trimming removed 2 bases at V and 4 bases at J, with 15 bases between. Germline lookup yields CDR1 MNHEY and CDR2 SMNVEV (reference sequence). The CDR3 sequence: CASSLILGLGGANVLTF. CDR3 sequence (DNA): TGTGCCAGCAGTTTAATACTGGGTTTGGGGGGGGCCAACGTCCTGACTTTC.